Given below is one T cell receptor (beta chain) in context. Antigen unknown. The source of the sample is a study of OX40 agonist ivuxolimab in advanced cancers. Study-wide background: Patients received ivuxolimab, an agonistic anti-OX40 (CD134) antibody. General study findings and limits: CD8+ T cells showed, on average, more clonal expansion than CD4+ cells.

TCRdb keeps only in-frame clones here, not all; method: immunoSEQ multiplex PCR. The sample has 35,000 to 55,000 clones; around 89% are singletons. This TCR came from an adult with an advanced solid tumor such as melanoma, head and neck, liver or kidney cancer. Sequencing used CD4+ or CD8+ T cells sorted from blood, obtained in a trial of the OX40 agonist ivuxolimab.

The CDR3 bases are TGTGCCAGCAGCGCCCAGGGGGGGGAGACCCAGTACTTC. This codes for CASSAQGGETQYF. J is TRBJ2-5 and V is TRBV7-9; D may match TRBD1 or TRBD2 (7 bases each). The V gene's germline CDR1 is SEHNR and CDR2 FQNEAQ (reference sequence). This CDR3 contains 13 residues. V gave up 5 bases and J gave up 5 bases, with 12 bases separating them.